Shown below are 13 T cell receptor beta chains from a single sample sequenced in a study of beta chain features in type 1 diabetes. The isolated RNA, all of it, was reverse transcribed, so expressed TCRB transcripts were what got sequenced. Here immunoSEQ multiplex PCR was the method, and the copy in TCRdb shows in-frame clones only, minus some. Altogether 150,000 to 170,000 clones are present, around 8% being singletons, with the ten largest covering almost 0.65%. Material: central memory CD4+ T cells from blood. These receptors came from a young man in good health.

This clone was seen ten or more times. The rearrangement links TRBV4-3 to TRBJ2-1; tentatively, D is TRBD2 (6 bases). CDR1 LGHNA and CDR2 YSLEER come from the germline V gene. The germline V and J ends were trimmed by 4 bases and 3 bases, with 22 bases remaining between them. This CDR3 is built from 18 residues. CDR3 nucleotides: TGCGCCAGCAGCCCCCCTTCTAAAGGGAGGCTGGGCTACAATGAGCAGTTCTTC. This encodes CASSPPSKGRLGYNEQFF.

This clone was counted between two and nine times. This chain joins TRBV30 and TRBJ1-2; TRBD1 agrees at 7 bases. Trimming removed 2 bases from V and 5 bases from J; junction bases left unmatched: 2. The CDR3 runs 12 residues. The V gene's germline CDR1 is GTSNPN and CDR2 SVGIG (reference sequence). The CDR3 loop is CAWSRGQYGYTF. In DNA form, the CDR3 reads TGTGCCTGGAGTAGGGGGCAGTATGGCTACACCTTC.

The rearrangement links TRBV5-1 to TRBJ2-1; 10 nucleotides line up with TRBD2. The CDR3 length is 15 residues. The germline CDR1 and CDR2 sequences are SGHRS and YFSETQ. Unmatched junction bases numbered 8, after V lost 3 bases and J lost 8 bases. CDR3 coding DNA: TGCGCCAGCAGCTACCAGCGGGGGGGCCTAGATGAGCAGTTCTTC. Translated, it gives CASSYQRGGLDEQFF.

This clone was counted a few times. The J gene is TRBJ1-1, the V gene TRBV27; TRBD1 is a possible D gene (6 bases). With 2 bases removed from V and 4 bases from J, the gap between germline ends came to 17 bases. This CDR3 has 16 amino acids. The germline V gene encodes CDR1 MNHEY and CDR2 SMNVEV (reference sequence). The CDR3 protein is CASSLLGRGESTEAFF. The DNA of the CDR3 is TGTGCCAGCAGTTTACTGGGGAGGGGGGAGAGCACTGAAGCTTTCTTT.

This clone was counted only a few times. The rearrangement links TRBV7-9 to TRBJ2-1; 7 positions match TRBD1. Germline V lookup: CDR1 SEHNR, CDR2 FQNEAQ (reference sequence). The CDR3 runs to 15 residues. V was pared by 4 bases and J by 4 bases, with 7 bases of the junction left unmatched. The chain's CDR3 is CASSSTGQIYNEQFF. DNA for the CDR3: TGTGCCAGCAGCTCCACGGGACAGATTTACAATGAGCAGTTCTTC.

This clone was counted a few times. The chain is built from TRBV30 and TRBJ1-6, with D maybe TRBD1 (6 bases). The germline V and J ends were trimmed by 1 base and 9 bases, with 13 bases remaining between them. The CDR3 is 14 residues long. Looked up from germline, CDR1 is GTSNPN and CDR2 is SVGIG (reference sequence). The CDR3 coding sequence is TGTGCCTGGAGTGAGGGGGTCCCGAGTTCACCCCTCCACTTT. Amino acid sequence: CAWSEGVPSSPLHF.

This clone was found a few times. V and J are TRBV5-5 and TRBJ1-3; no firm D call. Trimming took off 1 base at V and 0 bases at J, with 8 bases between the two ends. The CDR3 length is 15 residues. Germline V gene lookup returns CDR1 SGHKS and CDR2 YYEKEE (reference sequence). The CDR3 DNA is TGTGCCAGCAGCTTGTCTCTGAGCTCTGGAAACACCATATATTTT. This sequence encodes CASSLSLSSGNTIYF.

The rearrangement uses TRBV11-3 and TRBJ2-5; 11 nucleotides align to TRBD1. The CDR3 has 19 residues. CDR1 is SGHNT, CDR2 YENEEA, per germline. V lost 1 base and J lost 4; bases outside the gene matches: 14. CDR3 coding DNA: TGTGCCAGCAGCTTAGGAGGCGGTGGTGGGACAGGGGGTGGAGAGACCCAGTACTTC. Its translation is CASSLGGGGGTGGGETQYF. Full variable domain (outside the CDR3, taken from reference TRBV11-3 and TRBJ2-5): EAGVVQSPRYKIIEKKQPVAFWCNPISGHNTLYWYLQNLGQGPELLIRYENEEAVDDSQLPKDRFSAERLKGVDSTLKIQPAELGDSAVYLCASSLGGGGGTGGGETQYFGPGTRLLVL.

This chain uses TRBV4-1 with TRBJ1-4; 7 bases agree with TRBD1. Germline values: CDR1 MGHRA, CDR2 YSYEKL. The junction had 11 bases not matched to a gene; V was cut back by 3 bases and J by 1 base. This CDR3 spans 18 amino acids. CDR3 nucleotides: TGCGCCAGCAGCCAGACCACCCAGGGGGAGCGAACTAATGAAAAACTGTTTTTT. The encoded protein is CASSQTTQGERTNEKLFF.

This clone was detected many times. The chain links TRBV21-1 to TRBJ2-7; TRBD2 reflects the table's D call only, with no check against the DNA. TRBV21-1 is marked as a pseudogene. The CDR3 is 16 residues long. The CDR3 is CASSKDERGGPYEQYF. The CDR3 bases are TGTGCCAGCAGCAAAGATGAGCGGGGAGGGCCCTACGAGCAGTACTTC.

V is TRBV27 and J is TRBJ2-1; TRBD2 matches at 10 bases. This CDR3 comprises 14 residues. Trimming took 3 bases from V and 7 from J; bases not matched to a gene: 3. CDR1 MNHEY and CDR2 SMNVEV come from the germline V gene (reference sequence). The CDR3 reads CASSFTSGKNEQFF. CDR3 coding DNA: TGTGCCAGCAGTTTTACTAGCGGGAAGAATGAGCAGTTCTTC.

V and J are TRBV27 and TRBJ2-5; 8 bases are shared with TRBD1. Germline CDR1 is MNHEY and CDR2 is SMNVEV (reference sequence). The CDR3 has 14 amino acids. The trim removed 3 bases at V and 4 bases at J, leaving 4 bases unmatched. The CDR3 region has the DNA TGTGCCAGCAGTTTCCAAGGACAGGGAGAGACCCAGTACTTC. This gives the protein CASSFQGQGETQYF.

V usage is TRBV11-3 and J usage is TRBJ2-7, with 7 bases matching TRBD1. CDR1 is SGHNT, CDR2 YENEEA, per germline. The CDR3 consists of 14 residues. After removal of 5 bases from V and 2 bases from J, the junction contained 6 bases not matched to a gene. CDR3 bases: TGTGCCAGCAGCGCACAGGGGAGTCCCTACGAGCAGTACTTC. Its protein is CASSAQGSPYEQYF.